This TCR beta chain was captured in a study of STAT5B mutations in CD4+ large granular lymphocyte leukemia. TCRdb's table, derived via immunoSEQ multiplex PCR, lists solely in-frame clones and lacks some. Of 37,000 or so clones listed, nearly 90% were seen once; the top ten hold 3% to 4%. This clonotype originated in a human donor in good health. The sequencing sample was made of CD4+ T cells from blood buffy coats.

As DNA, the CDR3 is TGTGCCAGCACTATCATCGGAGGCAAAAACATTCAGTACTTC. As protein: CASTIIGGKNIQYF. The J gene is TRBJ2-4, the V gene TRBV2; maybe TRBD2 (5 bases). V shed 7 bases and J shed 3 bases, with 13 bases lying between them. The CDR3 extends over 14 amino acids. From germline, CDR1 is SNHLY and CDR2 FYNNEI. The full variable domain, its missing parts supplied by reference TRBV2 and TRBJ2-4, is EPEVTQTPSHQVTQMGQEVILRCVPISNHLYFYWYRQILGQKVEFLVSFYNNEISEKSEIFDDQFSVERPDGSNFTLKIRSTKLEDSAMYFCASTIIGGKNIQYFGAGTRLSVL.